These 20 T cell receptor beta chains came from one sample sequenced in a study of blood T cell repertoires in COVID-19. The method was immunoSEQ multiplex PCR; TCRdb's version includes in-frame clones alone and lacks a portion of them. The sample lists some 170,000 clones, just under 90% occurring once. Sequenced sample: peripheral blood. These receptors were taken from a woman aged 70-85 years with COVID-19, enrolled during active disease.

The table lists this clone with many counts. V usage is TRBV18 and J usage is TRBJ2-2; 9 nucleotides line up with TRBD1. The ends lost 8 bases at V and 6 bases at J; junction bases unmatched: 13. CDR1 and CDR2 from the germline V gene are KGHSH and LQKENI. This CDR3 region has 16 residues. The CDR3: CASRTGENFPPGELFF. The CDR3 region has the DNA TGTGCCAGCCGGACAGGGGAAAACTTCCCACCCGGGGAGCTGTTTTTT. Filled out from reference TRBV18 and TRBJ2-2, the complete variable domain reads NAGVMQNPRHLVRRRGQEARLRCSPMKGHSHVYWYRQLPEEGLKFMVYLQKENIIDESGMPKERFSAEFPKEGPSILRIQQVVRGDSAAYFCASRTGENFPPGELFFGEGSRLTVL.

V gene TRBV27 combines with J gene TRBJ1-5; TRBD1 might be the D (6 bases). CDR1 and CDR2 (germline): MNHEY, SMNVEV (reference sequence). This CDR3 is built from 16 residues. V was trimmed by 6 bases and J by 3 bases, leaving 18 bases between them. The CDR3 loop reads CASRNLGSGDNQPQHF. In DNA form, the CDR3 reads TGTGCCAGCAGAAATTTGGGGTCAGGGGACAATCAGCCCCAGCATTTT.

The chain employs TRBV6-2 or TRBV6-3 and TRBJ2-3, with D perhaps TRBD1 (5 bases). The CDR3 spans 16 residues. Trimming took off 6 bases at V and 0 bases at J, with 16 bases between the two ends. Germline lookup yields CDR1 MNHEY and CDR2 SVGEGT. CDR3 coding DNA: TGTGCCAGCAGCCCGACCCACAGGCAAAGCACAGATACGCAGTATTTT. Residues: CASSPTHRQSTDTQYF.

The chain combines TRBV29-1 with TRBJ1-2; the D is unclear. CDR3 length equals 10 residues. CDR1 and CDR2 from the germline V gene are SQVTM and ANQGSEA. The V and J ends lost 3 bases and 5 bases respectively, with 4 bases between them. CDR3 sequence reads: CSVEQYGYTF. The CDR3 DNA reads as TGCAGCGTTGAGCAGTATGGCTACACCTTC. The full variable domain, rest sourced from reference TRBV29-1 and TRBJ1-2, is SAVISQKPSRDICQRGTSLTIQCQVDSQVTMMFWYRQQPGQSLTLIATANQGSEATYESGFVIDKFPISRPNLTFSTLTVSNMSPEDSSIYLCSVEQYGYTFGSGTRLTVV.

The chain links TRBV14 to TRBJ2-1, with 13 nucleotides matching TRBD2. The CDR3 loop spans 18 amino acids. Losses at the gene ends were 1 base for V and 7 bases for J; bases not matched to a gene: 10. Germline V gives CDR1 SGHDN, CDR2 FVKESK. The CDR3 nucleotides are TGTGCCAGCAGCCAAGCAAAATTGGGACTAGCGGGAAATAATGAGCAGTTCTTC. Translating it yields CASSQAKLGLAGNNEQFF.

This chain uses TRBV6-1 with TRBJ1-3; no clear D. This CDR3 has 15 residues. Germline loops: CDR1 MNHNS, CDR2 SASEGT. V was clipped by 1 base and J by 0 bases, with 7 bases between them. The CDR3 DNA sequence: TGTGCCAGCAGTGAAGTTGCGAGCTCTGGAAACACCATATATTTT. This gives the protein CASSEVASSGNTIYF.

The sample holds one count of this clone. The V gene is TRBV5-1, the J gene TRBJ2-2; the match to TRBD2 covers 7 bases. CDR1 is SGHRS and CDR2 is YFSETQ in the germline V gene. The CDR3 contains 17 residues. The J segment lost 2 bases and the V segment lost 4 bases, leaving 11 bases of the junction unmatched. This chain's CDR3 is CASSESLAGVNTGELFF. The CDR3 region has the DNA TGCGCCAGCAGCGAATCCTTGGCGGGAGTTAACACCGGGGAGCTGTTTTTT.

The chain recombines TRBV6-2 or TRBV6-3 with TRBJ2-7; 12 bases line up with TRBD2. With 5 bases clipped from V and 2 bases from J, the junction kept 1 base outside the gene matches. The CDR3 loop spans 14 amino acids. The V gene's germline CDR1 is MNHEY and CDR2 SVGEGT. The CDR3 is CASSRLAGAYEQYF. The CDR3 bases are TGTGCCAGCAGTCGACTAGCGGGAGCCTACGAGCAGTACTTC.

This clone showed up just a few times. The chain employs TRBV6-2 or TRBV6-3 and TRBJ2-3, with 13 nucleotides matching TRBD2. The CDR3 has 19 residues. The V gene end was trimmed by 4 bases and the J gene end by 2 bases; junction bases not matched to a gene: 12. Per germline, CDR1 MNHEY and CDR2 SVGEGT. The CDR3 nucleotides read TGTGCCAGCAGTTTCCCGACTAGCGGGAGGTCTGAGGACACAGATACGCAGTATTTT. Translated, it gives CASSFPTSGRSEDTDTQYF.

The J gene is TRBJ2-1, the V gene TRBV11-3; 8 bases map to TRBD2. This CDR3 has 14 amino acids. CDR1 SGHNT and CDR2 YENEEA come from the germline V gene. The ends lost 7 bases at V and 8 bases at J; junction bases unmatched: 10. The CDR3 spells CASTYSGARYEQFF. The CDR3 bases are TGTGCCAGCACCTATAGCGGGGCGAGATATGAGCAGTTCTTC.

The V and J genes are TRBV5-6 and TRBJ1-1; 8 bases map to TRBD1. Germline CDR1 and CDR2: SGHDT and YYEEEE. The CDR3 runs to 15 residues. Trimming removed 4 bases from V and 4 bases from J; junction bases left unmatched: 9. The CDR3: CASSLSYRGTTEAFF. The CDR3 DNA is TGTGCCAGCAGCCTATCATACAGGGGGACCACTGAAGCTTTCTTT. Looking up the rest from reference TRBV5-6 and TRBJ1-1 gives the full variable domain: DAGVTQSPTHLIKTRGQQVTLRCSPKSGHDTVSWYQQALGQGPQFIFQYYEEEERQRGNFPDRFSGHQFPNYSSELNVNALLLGDSALYLCASSLSYRGTTEAFFGQGTRLTVV.

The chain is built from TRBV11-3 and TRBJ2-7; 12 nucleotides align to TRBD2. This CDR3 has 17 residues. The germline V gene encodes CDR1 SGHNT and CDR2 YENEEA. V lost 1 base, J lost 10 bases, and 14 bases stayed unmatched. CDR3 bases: TGTGCCAGCAGCTTAGTGTCTAGCGGGAGGGCCCTCTTCAGACAGTACTTC. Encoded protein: CASSLVSSGRALFRQYF.

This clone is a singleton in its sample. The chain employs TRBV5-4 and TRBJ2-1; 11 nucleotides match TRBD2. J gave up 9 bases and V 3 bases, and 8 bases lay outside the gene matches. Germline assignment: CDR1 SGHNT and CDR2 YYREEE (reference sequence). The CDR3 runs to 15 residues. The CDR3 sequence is CASSWTSGRRGEQFF. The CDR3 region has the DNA TGTGCCAGCAGCTGGACTAGCGGGCGCCGGGGTGAGCAGTTCTTC.

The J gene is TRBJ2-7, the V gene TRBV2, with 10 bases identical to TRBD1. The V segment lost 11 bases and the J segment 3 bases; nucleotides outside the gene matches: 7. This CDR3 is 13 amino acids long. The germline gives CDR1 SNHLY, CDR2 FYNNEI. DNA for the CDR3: TGTGCCGGAAACCGGGACAGGGGCTACGAGCAGTACTTC. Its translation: CAGNRDRGYEQYF.

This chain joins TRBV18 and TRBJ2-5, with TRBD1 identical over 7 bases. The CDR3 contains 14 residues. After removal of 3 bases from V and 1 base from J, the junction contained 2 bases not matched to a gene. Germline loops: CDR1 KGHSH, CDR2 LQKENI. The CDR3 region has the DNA TGTGCCAGCTCACCTGGGACAGTCCAAGAGACCCAGTACTTC. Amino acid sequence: CASSPGTVQETQYF.

CDR3 sequence (DNA): TGTGCCAGCTCATCACACTCGGAGGTAGCTTTCTTT. Residues: CASSSHSEVAFF. The J gene is TRBJ1-1, the V gene TRBV18; D is unresolved. Trimming took 5 bases from V and 10 from J, leaving 14 bases between them. The germline V gene encodes CDR1 KGHSH and CDR2 LQKENI. This CDR3 has 12 amino acids.

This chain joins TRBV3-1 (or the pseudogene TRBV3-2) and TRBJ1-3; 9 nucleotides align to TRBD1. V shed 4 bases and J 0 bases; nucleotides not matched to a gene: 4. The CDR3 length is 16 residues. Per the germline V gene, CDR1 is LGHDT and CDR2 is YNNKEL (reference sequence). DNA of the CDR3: TGTGCCAGCAGCCCGGGACAGGGACGCTCTGGAAACACCATATATTTT. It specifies CASSPGQGRSGNTIYF.

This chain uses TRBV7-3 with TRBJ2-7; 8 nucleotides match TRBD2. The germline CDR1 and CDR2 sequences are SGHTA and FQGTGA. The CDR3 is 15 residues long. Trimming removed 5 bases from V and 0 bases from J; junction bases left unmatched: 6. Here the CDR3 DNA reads TGTGCCAGCAGCGCGTCCGGGACTAGCTCCTACGAGCAGTACTTC. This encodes CASSASGTSSYEQYF.

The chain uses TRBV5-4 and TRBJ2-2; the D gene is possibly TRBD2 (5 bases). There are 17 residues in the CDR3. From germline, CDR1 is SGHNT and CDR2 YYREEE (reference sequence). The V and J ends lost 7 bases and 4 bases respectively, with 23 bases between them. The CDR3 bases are TGTGCCAGCTCCACCCCCGGCGTCCCCCGGGGCACCGGGGAGCTGTTTTTT. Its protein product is CASSTPGVPRGTGELFF.

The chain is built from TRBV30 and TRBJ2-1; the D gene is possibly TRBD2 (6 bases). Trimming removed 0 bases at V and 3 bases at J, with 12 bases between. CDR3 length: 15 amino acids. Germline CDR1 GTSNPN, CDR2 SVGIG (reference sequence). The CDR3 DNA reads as TGTGCCTGGAGTGTTGGGTCTAGCGTCTACAATGAGCAGTTCTTC. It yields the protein CAWSVGSSVYNEQFF.